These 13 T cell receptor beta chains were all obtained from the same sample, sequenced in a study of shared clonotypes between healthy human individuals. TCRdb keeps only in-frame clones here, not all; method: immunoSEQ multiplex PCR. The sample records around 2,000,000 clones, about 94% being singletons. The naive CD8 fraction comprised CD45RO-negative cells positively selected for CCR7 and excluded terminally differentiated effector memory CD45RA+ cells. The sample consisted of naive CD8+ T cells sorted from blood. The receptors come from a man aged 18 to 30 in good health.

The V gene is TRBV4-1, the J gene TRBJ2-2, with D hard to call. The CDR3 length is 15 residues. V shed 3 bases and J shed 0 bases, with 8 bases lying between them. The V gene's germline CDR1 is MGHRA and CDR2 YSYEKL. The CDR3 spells CASSQTPSNTGELFF. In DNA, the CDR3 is TGCGCCAGCAGCCAGACTCCCTCGAACACCGGGGAGCTGTTTTTT.

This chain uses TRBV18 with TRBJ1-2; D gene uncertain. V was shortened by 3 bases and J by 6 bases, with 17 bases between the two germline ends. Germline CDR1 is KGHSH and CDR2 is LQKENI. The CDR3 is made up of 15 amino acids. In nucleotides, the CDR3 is TGTGCCAGCTCACCGAACGCCCGGACTACAGATGGCTACACCTTC. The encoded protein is CASSPNARTTDGYTF.

DNA of the CDR3: TGCAGTGAACAGCTGATAAACGAGCAGTACTTC. Translated: CSEQLINEQYF. The chain uses TRBV20-1 and TRBJ2-7; no firm D call. The germline gives CDR1 DFQATT, CDR2 SNEGSKA (reference sequence). V shed 7 bases and J shed 5 bases, with 12 bases lying between them. The CDR3 has 11 amino acids.

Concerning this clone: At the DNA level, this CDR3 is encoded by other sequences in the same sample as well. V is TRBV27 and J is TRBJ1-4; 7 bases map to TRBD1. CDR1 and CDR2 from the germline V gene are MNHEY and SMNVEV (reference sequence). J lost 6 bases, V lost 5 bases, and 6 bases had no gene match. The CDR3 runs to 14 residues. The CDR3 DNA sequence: TGTGCCAGCAGTCCACAGGGGAGTTATGAAAAACTGTTTTTT. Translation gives CASSPQGSYEKLFF.

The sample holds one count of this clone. The CDR3 here is CASSDPGTGGNEQFF. In nucleotides, the CDR3 is TGTGCCAGCAGTGACCCTGGGACAGGGGGCAATGAGCAGTTCTTC. The rearrangement uses TRBV6-4 and TRBJ2-1; 11 bases agree with TRBD1. V dropped 2 bases and J dropped 6; count of bases not matched to a gene: 3. CDR1 is MRHNA, CDR2 SNTAGT, per germline. The CDR3 runs to 15 residues.

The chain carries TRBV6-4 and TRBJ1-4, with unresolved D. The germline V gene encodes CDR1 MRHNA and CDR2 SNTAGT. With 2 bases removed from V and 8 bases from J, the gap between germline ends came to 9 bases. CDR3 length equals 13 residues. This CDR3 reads CASSDNMEEKLFF. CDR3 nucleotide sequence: TGTGCCAGCAGTGACAATATGGAAGAAAAACTGTTTTTT.

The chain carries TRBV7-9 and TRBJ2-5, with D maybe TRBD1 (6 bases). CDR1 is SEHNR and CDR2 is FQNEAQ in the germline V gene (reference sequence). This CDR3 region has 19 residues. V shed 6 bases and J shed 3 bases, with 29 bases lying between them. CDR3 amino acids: CASRQIGGGMGTLEETQYF. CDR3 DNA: TGTGCCAGCAGGCAAATAGGAGGTGGGATGGGGACACTCGAAGAGACCCAGTACTTC.

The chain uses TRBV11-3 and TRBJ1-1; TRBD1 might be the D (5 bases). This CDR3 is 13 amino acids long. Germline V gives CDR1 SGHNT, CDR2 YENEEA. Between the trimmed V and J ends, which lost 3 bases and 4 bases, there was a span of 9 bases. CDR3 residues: CASSLRGSTEAFF. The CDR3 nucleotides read TGTGCCAGCAGCTTGAGGGGATCCACTGAAGCTTTCTTT.

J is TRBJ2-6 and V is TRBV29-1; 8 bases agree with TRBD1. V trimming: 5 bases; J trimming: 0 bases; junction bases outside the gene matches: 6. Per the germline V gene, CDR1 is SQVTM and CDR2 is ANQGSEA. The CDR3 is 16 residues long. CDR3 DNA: TGCAGCGTTTCCGACAGGGGTCCCTCTGGGGCCAACGTCCTGACTTTC. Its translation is CSVSDRGPSGANVLTF.

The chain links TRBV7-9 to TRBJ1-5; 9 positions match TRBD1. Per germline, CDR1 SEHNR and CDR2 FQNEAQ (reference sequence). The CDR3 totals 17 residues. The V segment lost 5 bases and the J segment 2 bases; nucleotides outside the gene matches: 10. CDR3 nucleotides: TGTGCCAGCAGCACGGACAGGGGCGATGGGGGCAATCAGCCCCAGCATTTT. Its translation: CASSTDRGDGGNQPQHF.

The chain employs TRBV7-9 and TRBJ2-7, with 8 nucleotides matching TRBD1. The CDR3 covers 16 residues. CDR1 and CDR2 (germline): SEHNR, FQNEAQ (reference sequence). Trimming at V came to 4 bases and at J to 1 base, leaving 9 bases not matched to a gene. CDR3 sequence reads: CASSSGTGSYSYEQYF. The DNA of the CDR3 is TGTGCCAGCAGCTCCGGGACAGGTAGTTATTCCTACGAGCAGTACTTC.

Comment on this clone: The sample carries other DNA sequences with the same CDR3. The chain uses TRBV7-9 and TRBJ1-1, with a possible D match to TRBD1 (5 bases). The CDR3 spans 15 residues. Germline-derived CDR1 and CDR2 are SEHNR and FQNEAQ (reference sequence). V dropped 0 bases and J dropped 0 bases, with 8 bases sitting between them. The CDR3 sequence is CASSLAQGLNTEAFF. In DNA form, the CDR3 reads TGTGCCAGCAGCTTAGCGCAGGGTCTGAACACTGAAGCTTTCTTT.

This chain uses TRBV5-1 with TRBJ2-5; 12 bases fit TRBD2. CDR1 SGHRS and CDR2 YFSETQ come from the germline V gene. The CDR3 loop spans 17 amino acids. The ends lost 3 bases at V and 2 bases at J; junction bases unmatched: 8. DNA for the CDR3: TGCGCCAGCAGCTATGGGCTAGCGGGAGGGCTTCAAGAGACCCAGTACTTC. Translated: CASSYGLAGGLQETQYF.